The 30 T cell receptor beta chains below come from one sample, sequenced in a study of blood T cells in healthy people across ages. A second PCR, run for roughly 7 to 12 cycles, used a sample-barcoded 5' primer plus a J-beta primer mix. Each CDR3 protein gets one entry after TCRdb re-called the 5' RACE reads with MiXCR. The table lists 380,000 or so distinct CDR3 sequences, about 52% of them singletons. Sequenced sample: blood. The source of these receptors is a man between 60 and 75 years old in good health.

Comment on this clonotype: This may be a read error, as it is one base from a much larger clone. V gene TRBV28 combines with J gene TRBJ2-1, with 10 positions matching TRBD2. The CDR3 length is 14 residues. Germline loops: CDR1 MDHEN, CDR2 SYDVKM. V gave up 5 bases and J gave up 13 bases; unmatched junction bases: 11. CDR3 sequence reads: CASSVRGLAGAQFF. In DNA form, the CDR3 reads TGTGCCAGCAGTGTCCGCGGGCTAGCGGGAGCCCAGTTCTTC.

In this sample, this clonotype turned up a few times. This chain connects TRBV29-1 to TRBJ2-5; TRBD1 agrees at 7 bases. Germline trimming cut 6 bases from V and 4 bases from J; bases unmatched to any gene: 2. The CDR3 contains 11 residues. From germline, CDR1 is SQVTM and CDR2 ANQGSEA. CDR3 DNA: TGCAGCGTCCGACAGGGAGAGACCCAGTACTTC. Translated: CSVRQGETQYF. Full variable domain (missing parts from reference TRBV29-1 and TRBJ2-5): SAVISQKPSRDICQRGTSLTIQCQVDSQVTMMFWYRQQPGQSLTLIATANQGSEATYESGFVIDKFPISRPNLTFSTLTVSNMSPEDSSIYLCSVRQGETQYFGPGTRLLVL.

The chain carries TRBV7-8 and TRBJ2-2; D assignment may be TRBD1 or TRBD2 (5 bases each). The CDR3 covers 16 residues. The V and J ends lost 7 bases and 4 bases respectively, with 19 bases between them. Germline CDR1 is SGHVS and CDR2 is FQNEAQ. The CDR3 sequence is CASTLRRGTRTGELFF. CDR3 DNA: TGTGCCAGCACCCTACGGAGAGGGACGCGCACCGGGGAGCTGTTTTTT.

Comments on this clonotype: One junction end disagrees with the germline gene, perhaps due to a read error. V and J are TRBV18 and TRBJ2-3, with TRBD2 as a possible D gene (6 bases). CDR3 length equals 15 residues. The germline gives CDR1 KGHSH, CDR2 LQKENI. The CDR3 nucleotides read TGTGCCAGCTCACCACAACTAGCAGGCACAGATACGCTGTATTTT. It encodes CASSPQLAGTDTLYF.

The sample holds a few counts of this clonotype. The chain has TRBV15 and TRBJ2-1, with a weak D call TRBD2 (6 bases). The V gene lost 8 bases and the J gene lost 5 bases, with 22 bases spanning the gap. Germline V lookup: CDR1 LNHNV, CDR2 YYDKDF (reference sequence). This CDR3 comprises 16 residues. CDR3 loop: CATSSRVGGYNNEQFF. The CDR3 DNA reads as TGTGCCACCTCCTCAAGAGTGGGAGGCTACAACAATGAGCAGTTCTTC.

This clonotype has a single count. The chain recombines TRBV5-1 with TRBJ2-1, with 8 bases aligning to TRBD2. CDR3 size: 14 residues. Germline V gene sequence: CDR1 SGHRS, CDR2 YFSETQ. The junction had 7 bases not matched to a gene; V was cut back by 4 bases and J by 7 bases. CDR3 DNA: TGCGCCAGCAGCCCCGGGGGGGCGAGGAATGAGCAGTTCTTC. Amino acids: CASSPGGARNEQFF.

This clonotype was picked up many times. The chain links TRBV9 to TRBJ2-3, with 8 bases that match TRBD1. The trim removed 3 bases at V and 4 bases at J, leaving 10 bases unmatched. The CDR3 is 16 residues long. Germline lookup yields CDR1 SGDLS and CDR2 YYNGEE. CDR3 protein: CASSASGDRLADTQYF. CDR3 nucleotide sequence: TGTGCCAGCAGCGCTTCGGGGGACAGGTTAGCAGATACGCAGTATTTT.

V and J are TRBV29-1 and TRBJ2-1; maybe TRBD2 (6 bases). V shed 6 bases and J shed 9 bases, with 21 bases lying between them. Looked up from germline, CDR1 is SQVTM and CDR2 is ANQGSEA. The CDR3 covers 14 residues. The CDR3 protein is CSVVPAIGGSEQFF. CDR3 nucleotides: TGCAGCGTCGTTCCGGCCATCGGGGGTTCTGAGCAGTTCTTC.

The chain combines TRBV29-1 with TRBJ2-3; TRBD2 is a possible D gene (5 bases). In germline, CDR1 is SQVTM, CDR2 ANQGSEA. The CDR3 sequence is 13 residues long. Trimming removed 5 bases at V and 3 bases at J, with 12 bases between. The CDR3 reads CSVSIGGTDTQYF. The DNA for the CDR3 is TGCAGCGTTTCGATAGGCGGGACAGATACGCAGTATTTT.

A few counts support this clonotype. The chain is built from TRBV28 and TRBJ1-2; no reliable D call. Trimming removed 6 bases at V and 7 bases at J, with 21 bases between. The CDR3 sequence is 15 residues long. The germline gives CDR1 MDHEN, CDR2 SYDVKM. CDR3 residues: CASSPAGRRLPGYTF. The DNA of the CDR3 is TGTGCCAGCAGCCCTGCGGGGAGGCGCTTACCTGGCTACACCTTC.

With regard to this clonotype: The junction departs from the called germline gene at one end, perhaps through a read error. For the CDR3, the DNA is TGCGCTAGCAGCCACCAGACAGGAAACACTGAAGCTTTCTTT. This encodes CASSHQTGNTEAFF. The V call is TRBV5-1, the J call TRBJ1-1, with D possibly matching TRBD1 (6 bases). There are 14 residues in the CDR3. CDR1 is SGHRS and CDR2 is YFSETQ in the germline V gene.

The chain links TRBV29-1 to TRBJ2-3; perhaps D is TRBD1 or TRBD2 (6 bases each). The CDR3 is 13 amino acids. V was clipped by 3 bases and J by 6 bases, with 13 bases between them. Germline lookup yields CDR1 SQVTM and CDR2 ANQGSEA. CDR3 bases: TGCAGCGTTGACGGGGGCTCTTGGGATACGCAGTATTTT. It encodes CSVDGGSWDTQYF.

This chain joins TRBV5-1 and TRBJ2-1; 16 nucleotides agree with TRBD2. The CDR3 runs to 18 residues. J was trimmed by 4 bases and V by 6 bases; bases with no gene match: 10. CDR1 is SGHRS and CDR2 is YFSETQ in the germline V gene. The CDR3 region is CASTAGTSGRAVYNEQFF. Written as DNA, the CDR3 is TGCGCCAGCACAGCCGGGACTAGCGGGAGGGCCGTGTACAATGAGCAGTTCTTC.

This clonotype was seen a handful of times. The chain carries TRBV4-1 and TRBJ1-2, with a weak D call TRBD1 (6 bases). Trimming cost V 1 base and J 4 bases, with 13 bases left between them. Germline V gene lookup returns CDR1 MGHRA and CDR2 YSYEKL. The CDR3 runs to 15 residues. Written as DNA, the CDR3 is TGCGCCAGCAGCCAAGGCGGCAGGGGAATCTATGGCTACACCTTC. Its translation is CASSQGGRGIYGYTF.

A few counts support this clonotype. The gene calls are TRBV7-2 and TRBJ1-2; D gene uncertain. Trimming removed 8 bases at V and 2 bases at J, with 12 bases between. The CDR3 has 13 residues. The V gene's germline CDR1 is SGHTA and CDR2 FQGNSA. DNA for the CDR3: TGTGCCAGCGAGCAGGACGGAAACTATGGCTACACCTTC. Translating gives CASEQDGNYGYTF. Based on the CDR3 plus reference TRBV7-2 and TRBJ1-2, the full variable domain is GAGVSQSPSNKVTEKGKDVELRCDPISGHTALYWYRQSLGQGLEFLIYFQGNSAPDKSGLPSDRFSAERTGGSVSTLTIQRTQQEDSAVYLCASEQDGNYGYTFGSGTRLTVV.

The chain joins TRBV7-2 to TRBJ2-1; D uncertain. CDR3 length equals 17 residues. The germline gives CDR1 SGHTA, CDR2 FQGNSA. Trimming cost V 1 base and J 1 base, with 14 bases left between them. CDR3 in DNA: TGTGCCAGCAGCTTAGGGGATTGGTCAGAGTCCTACAATGAGCAGTTCTTC. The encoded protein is CASSLGDWSESYNEQFF.

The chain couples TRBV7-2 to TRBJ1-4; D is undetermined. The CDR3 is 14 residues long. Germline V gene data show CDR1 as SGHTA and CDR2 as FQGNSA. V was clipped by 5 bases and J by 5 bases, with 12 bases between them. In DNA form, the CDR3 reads TGTGCCAGCAGCCCACGTGGTACAAATGAAAAACTGTTTTTT. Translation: CASSPRGTNEKLFF.

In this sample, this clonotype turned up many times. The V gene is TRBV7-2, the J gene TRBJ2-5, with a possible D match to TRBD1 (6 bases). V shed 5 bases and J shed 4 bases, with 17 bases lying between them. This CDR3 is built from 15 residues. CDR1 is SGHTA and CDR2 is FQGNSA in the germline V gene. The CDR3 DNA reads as TGTGCCAGCAGCCCATGGGCAGGGGACCGAGAGACCCAGTACTTC. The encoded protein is CASSPWAGDRETQYF.

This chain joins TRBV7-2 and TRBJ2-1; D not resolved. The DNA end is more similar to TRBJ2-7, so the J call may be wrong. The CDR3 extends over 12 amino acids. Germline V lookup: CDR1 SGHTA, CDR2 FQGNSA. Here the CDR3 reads CASSPHPYEQYF. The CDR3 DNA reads TGTGCCAGCAGCCCCCACCCATACGAGCAGTACTTC.

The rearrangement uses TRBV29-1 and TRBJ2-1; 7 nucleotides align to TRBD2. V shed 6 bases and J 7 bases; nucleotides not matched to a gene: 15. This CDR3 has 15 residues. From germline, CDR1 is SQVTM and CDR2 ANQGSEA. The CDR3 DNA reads TGCAGCGTCCCCTGGGGGGGTATCAATACGAATGAGCAGTTCTTC. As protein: CSVPWGGINTNEQFF.

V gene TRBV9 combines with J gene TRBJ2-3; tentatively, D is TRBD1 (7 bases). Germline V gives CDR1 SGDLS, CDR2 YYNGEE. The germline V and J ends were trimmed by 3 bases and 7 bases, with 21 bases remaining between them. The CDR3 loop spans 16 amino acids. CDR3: CASSGGVRGPLNTQYF. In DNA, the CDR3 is TGTGCCAGCAGCGGGGGGGTGAGGGGGCCCCTCAATACGCAGTATTTT.

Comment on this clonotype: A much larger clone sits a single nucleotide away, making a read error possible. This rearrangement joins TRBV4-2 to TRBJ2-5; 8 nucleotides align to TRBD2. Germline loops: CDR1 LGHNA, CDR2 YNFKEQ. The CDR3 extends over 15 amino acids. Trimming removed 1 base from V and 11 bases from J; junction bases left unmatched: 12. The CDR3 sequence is CASSQAAGGNNEQYF. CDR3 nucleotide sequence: TGTGCCAGCAGCCAAGCGGCGGGGGGTAACAATGAGCAGTACTTC.

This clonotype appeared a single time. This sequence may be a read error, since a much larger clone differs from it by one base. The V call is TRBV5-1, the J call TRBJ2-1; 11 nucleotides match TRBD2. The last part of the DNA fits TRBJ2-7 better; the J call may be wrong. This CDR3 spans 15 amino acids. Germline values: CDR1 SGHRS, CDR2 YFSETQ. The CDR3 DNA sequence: TGCGCCAGCAGTCCGGGACTAGCGGTTTACAATGAGCAGTACTTC. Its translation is CASSPGLAVYNEQYF.

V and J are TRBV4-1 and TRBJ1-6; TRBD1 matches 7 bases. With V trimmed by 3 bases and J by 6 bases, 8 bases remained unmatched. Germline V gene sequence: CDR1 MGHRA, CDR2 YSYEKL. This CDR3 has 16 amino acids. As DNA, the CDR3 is TGCGCCAGCAGCCACACCGGGACAGAATTTAATTCACCCCTCCACTTT. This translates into CASSHTGTEFNSPLHF.

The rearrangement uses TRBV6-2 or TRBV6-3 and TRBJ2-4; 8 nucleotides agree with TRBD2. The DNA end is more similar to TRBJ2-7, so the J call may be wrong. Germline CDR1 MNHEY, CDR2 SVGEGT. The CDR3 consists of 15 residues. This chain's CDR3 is CASSQKGREGYEQYF. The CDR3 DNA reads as TGTGCCAGCAGTCAGAAAGGACGGGAGGGCTACGAGCAGTACTTC.

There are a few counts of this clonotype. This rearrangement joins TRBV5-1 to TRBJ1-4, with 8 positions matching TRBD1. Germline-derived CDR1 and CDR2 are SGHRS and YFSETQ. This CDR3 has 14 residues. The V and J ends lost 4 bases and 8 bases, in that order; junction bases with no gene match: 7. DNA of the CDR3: TGCGCCAGCAGCGGAGGACAGGGTAACGAAAAACTGTTTTTT. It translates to CASSGGQGNEKLFF.

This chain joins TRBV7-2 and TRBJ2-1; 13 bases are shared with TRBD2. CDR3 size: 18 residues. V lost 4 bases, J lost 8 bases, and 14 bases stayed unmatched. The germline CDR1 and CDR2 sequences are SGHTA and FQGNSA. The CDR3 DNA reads TGTGCCAGCAGCTCCCACCACCTTACTAGCGGGAGGGTCGATGAGCAGTTCTTC. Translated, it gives CASSSHHLTSGRVDEQFF.

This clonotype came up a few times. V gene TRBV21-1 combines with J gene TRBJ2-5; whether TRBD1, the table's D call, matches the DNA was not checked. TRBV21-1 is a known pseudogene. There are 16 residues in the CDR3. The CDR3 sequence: CASSTPGQGSQETQYF. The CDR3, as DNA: TGTGCCAGCAGCACCCCGGGACAGGGCTCTCAAGAGACCCAGTACTTC.

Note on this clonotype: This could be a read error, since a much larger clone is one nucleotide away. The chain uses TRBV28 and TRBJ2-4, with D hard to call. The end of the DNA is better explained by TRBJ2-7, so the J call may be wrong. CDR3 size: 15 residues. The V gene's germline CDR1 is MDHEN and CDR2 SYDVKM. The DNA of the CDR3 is TGTGCCAGCAGCTCCGCCGGGCCCCGGAGCTACGAGCAGTACTTC. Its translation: CASSSAGPRSYEQYF.

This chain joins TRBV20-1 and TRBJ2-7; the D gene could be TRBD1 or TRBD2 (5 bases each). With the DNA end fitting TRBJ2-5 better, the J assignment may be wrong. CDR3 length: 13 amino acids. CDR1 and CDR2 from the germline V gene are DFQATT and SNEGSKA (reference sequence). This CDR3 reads CSARGDAEETQYF. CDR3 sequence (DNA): TGCAGTGCTAGAGGGGACGCTGAAGAGACCCAGTACTTC.